This TCR beta chain originates from a study of response to subunit inactivated influenza vaccine. Study findings and constraints: Few new T cells, the authors suggested, are recruited by each seasonal influenza vaccination.

With respect to this clonotype: Antigen specificity is unknown.

The CDR3 covers 17 residues. Trimming took 1 base from V and 0 from J, leaving 14 bases between them. CDR1 KGHDR and CDR2 SFDVKD come from the germline V gene. One entry per CDR3 protein, called by TCRdb with MiXCR from the RT-PCR reads. The top ten hold under 13% of the sample, which has around 320,000 distinct CDR3 sequences, about 20% seen once. This chain uses TRBV24-1 with TRBJ2-5; TRBD1 or TRBD2 may be the D gene (6 bases each). This clonotype was obtained from a man between 45 and 75 years old who received an inactivated influenza vaccine. The input for sequencing was PBMCs from blood, taken less than 22 months after vaccination. As DNA, the CDR3 is TGTGCCACCAGTGATTTCGGAGAAGGGGGGCACCAAGAGACCCAGTACTTC. Protein: CATSDFGEGGHQETQYF.